This entry describes one TCR beta chain. Original processing methods: Amplifying reference gene primers gave estimates of nucleated cell counts. Profiling relied on immunoSEQ multiplex PCR, and the TCRdb table lists in-frame clones only, not all of them. For V, J and clone size, that table is used; D and trimming come from the DNA. The sample has roughly 80,000 clones, roughly four fifths seen once. These data are taken from a study of blood T cell repertoires in COVID-19. Study details: Acute and convalescent COVID-19 specimens originated in the United States, Italy and Spain. T cells, B-cell-depleted T cells, or PBMCs supplied cDNA or gDNA.

Sequencing was done on a sample of peripheral blood. The TCR was taken from a man aged 80 or over with acute or convalescent COVID-19.

Written as DNA, the CDR3 is TGTGCCAGTAGGACAGGTAGCGGGGGGTCCTACAATGAGCAGTTCTTC. As protein: CASRTGSGGSYNEQFF. V usage is TRBV19 and J usage is TRBJ2-1, with TRBD2 identical over 10 bases. This CDR3 has 16 amino acids. J lost 1 base, V lost 6 bases, and 6 bases had no gene match. CDR1 LNHDA and CDR2 SQIVND come from the germline V gene (reference sequence).